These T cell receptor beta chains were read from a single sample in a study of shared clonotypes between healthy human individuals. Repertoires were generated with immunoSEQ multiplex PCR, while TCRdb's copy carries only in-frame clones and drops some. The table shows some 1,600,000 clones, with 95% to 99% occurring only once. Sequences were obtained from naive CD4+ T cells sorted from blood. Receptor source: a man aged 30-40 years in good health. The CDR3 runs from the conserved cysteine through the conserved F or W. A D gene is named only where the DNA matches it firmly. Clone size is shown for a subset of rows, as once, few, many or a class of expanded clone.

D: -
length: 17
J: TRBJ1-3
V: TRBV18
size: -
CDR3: CASSPASQRSSGNTIYF
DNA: TGTGCCAGCTCACCGGCCTCACAGAGGAGCTCTGGAAACACCATATATTTT

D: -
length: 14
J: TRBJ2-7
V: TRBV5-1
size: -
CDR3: CASSFGSAGDEQYF
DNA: TGCGCCAGCAGCTTCGGGTCAGCCGGGGATGAGCAGTACTTC

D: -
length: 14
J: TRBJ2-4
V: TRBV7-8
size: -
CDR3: CASSLGGGGNIQYF
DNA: TGTGCCAGCAGCTTAGGCGGTGGGGGAAACATTCAGTACTTC

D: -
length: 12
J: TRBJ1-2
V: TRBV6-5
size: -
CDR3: CASRMETYDYTF
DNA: TGTGCCAGCAGAATGGAAACGTATGACTACACCTTC

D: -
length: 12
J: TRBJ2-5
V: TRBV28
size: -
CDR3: CASSLSGETQYF
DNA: TGTGCCAGCAGTTTGTCAGGAGAGACCCAGTACTTC

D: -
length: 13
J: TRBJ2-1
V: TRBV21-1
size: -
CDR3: CASSNDTSGSVFF
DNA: TGTGCCAGCAGCAATGATACTAGCGGGAGTGTGTTCTTC

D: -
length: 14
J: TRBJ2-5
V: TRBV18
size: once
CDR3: CASSPPGSKETQYF
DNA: TGTGCCAGCTCCCCACCAGGGAGTAAGGAGACCCAGTACTTC

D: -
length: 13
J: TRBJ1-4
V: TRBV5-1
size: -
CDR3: CASTRGRDEKLFF
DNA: TGCGCCAGCACAAGGGGGAGGGATGAAAAACTGTTTTTT

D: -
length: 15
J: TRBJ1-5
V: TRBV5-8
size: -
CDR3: CASSLLDRSNQPQHF
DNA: TGTGCCAGCAGCCTGCTGGACAGAAGCAATCAGCCCCAGCATTTT

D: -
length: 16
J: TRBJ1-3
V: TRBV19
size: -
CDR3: CASSNRDRIFGNTIYF
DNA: TGTGCCAGTAGTAACCGCGACAGGATTTTTGGAAACACCATATATTTT

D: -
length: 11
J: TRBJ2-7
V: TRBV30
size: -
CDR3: CAWSWSYEQYF
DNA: TGTGCCTGGAGCTGGAGCTACGAGCAGTACTTC

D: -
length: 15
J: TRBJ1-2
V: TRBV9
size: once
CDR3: CASSVVLGLSYGYTF
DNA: TGTGCCAGCAGCGTCGTCCTTGGACTTAGCTATGGCTACACCTTC

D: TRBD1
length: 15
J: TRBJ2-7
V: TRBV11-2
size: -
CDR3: CASRPIQGASYEQYF
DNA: TGTGCCAGCAGACCGATACAGGGGGCGTCCTACGAGCAGTACTTC

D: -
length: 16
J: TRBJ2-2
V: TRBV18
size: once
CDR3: CASSPSALASTGELFF
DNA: TGTGCCAGCTCACCTTCGGCGCTAGCGAGCACCGGGGAGCTGTTTTTT

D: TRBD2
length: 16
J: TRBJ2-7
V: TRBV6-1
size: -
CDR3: CASSEYVSGRPYEQYF
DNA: TGTGCCAGCAGTGAATATGTTAGCGGGAGGCCCTACGAGCAGTACTTC

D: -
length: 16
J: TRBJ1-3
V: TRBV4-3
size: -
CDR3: CASSQGRGLSGNTIYF
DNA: TGCGCCAGCAGCCAAGGACGGGGGCTCTCTGGAAACACCATATATTTT

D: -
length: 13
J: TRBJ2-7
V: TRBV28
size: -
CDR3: CASGQRKTYEQYF
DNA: TGTGCCAGCGGACAACGAAAAACCTACGAGCAGTACTTC

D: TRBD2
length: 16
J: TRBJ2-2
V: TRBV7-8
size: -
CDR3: CASSPRTSGPTGELFF
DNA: TGTGCCAGCAGCCCCCGGACTAGCGGGCCTACCGGGGAGCTGTTTTTT

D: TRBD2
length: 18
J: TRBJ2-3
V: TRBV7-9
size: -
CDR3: CASSKNSGLAVSTDTQYF
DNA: TGTGCCAGCAGCAAAAACTCGGGACTAGCGGTTAGCACAGATACGCAGTATTTT

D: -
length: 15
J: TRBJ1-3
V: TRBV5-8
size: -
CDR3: CASSLAASSGNTIYF
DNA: TGTGCCAGCAGCCTGGCCGCTAGCTCTGGAAACACCATATATTTT

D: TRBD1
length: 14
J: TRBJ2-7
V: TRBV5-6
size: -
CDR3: CASSLDRGLYEQYF
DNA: TGTGCCAGCAGCTTGGACAGGGGGCTCTACGAGCAGTACTTC

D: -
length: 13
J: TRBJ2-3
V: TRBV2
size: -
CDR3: CASSAALTDTQYF
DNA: TGTGCCAGCAGTGCGGCTCTCACAGATACGCAGTATTTT

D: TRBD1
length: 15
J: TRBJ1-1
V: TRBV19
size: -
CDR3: CASSIAGQGDTEAFF
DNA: TGTGCCAGTAGTATAGCGGGACAGGGGGACACTGAAGCTTTCTTT

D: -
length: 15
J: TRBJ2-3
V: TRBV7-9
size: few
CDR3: CASSIEGSRTDTQYF
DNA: TGTGCCAGCAGCATAGAGGGGTCACGCACAGATACGCAGTATTTT

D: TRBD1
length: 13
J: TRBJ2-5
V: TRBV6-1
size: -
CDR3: CASSRQGEETQYF
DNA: TGTGCCAGCAGTAGACAGGGGGAGGAGACCCAGTACTTC

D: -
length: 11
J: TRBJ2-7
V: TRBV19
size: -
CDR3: CASSIATEQYF
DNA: TGTGCCAGTAGTATTGCCACCGAGCAGTACTTC